Listed here is a single TCR beta chain. This CDR3 has 14 residues. CDR1 and CDR2 from the germline V gene are SGHRS and YFSETQ. V dropped 2 bases and J dropped 1; count of bases not matched to a gene: 1. The sample originates from a study of blood T cell repertoires in COVID-19. Study at large: COVID-19 samples from acute and convalescent phases originated in the United States, Italy and Spain. T cells, B-cell-depleted T cells, or PBMCs supplied cDNA or gDNA.

Data came from immunoSEQ multiplex PCR; TCRdb stores just in-frame clones and leaves some out. There are 75,000 to 90,000 clones in the sample; around 78% occur only once, and around 33% lies in the top ten. Seattle patients were enrolled during active infection and followed longitudinally. This receptor was obtained from a man aged 55 to 69 with COVID-19, enrolled during active disease. The V call is TRBV5-1, the J call TRBJ1-1, with 8 positions matching TRBD1. Sequenced sample: peripheral blood. Written as DNA, the CDR3 is TGCGCCAGCAGCTTACAGGGGGGGAACACTGAAGCTTTCTTT. It encodes CASSLQGGNTEAFF.